The TCR beta chain described here comes from a study of beta chain features in type 1 diabetes. Whole-study results and caveats: Among type 1 diabetes patients, VDJ junctions had fewer insertions and more deletions. Across all four CD4+ subsets, people with type 1 diabetes showed modestly shorter TCRB CDR3s. High TCR expression in some cells could lead to their over-representation in cDNA sequencing.

The CDR3 is 15 amino acids. Germline V gives CDR1 ENHRY, CDR2 SYGVKD. The V gene lost 7 bases and the J gene lost 0 bases, with 13 bases spanning the gap. The investigators reverse transcribed all of the isolated RNA, so they sequenced expressed TCRB transcripts. TCRdb's table, derived via immunoSEQ multiplex PCR, lists solely in-frame clones and lacks some. The repertoire holds around 140,000 clones, with 9.5% to 10% as singletons. Comment on this clone: The antigen remains unidentified.

This TCR was recovered from a woman aged 40 to 50 in good health. The V and J genes are TRBV10-3 and TRBJ2-1; a weak D match, TRBD1 (5 bases). Sample: central memory CD4+ T cells from blood. The CDR3 bases are TGTGCCATCAAGGGAACAGGAAGCTCCTACAATGAGCAGTTCTTC. Translating it yields CAIKGTGSSYNEQFF.